This passage covers 21 T cell receptor beta chains from one sample sequenced in a study of cytotoxic CD8 clonotypes in ibrutinib-treated CLL. Sequenced by immunoSEQ multiplex PCR; TCRdb stores in-frame clones only, minus some. This table has 150,000 to 200,000 clones, over 65% appearing once. The sequencing used PBMCs, collected after 12 months of ibrutinib treatment. The receptors originated from a human donor with chronic lymphocytic leukemia.

The genes are TRBV7-9 and TRBJ2-1; a weak D match, TRBD2 (6 bases). V lost 2 bases to trimming and J lost 4 bases, with 18 bases between them. The CDR3 extends over 17 amino acids. Germline lookup yields CDR1 SEHNR and CDR2 FQNEAQ (reference sequence). The CDR3 sequence: CASSLLRGWDLYNEQFF. The CDR3 coding sequence is TGTGCCAGCAGCTTATTGCGGGGTTGGGACTTATACAATGAGCAGTTCTTC.

The chain joins TRBV10-3 to TRBJ2-6, with 7 bases aligning to TRBD2. CDR1 is ENHRY and CDR2 is SYGVKD in the germline V gene. The CDR3 has 16 amino acids. V trimming: 8 bases; J trimming: 1 base; junction bases outside the gene matches: 8. CDR3 loop: CAIPREPRSGANVLTF. The CDR3 DNA follows: TGTGCCATCCCGCGGGAGCCGCGGTCTGGGGCCAACGTCCTGACTTTC.

This clone was counted once. The chain carries TRBV5-6 and TRBJ2-7; 8 bases fit TRBD1. Germline V CDR1 and CDR2: SGHDT, YYEEEE. This CDR3 region has 13 residues. Unmatched junction bases numbered 13, after V lost 4 bases and J lost 13 bases. The CDR3 sequence is CASSGPGQGNSYF. Here the CDR3 DNA reads TGTGCCAGCAGCGGACCCGGACAGGGAAACTCATACTTC.

V is TRBV15 and J is TRBJ1-2; D call uncertain. The CDR3 is 12 residues long. V was pared by 3 bases and J by 5 bases, with 7 bases between. Per germline, CDR1 LNHNV and CDR2 YYDKDF (reference sequence). The CDR3 loop reads CATSSHGYGYTF. CDR3 bases: TGTGCCACCAGCAGCCACGGGTATGGCTACACCTTC.

The DNA of the CDR3 is TGTGCCAGCTCACCGACCGGGGCAAACTATGGCTACACCTTC. It yields the protein CASSPTGANYGYTF. V and J are TRBV18 and TRBJ1-2, with D possibly being TRBD1 (5 bases). This CDR3 contains 14 residues. Germline values: CDR1 KGHSH, CDR2 LQKENI. V was trimmed by 3 bases and J by 2 bases, leaving 10 bases between them. The full variable domain, completed using reference TRBV18 and TRBJ1-2, is NAGVMQNPRHLVRRRGQEARLRCSPMKGHSHVYWYRQLPEEGLKFMVYLQKENIIDESGMPKERFSAEFPKEGPSILRIQQVVRGDSAAYFCASSPTGANYGYTFGSGTRLTVV.

V usage is TRBV12-2 and J usage is TRBJ2-7; the table's D call of TRBD1 was not tested on the DNA. TRBV12-2 has pseudogene status. This CDR3 contains 15 residues. The CDR3 bases are TGTGCAAGTCGCTTAGCGAGGGACAGGGTTTACGAGCAGTACTTC. Its protein product is CASRLARDRVYEQYF.

The J gene is TRBJ2-1, the V gene TRBV18; D gene ambiguous. Trimming took 6 bases from V and 4 from J, leaving 7 bases between them. Germline-derived CDR1 and CDR2 are KGHSH and LQKENI. This CDR3 contains 12 residues. Here the CDR3 DNA reads TGTGCCAGCTCGGACCGGTACAATGAGCAGTTCTTC. Its protein product is CASSDRYNEQFF.

This clone was found once. V is TRBV19 and J is TRBJ1-1; no clear D. V was cut by 7 bases and J by 1 base, with 13 bases left in between. The CDR3 extends over 14 amino acids. Germline V gives CDR1 LNHDA, CDR2 SQIVND (reference sequence). The CDR3 nucleotides read TGTGCCAGTAAGGCAGGAGGGAAGAACACTGAAGCTTTCTTT. Its protein product is CASKAGGKNTEAFF.

The rearrangement links TRBV19 to TRBJ1-6; the D gene is possibly TRBD1 (5 bases). This CDR3 has 18 residues. V lost 2 bases to trimming and J lost 7 bases, with 21 bases between them. Germline V lookup: CDR1 LNHDA, CDR2 SQIVND (reference sequence). CDR3 residues: CASSISGSGGEVNSPLHF. CDR3 DNA sequence: TGTGCCAGTAGTATATCGGGCAGCGGGGGGGAAGTGAATTCACCCCTCCACTTT.

This chain uses TRBV2 with TRBJ1-3, with TRBD1 matching over 8 bases. Unmatched junction bases numbered 23, after V lost 6 bases and J lost 7 bases. The CDR3 extends over 19 amino acids. CDR1 is SNHLY and CDR2 is FYNNEI in the germline V gene. The CDR3 spells CASRSRQGNVLVPGNTIYF. For the CDR3, the DNA is TGTGCCAGCAGGTCCCGACAGGGGAATGTTCTTGTGCCCGGGAACACCATATATTTT.

In this sample, this clone turned up once. This chain links TRBV21-1 with TRBJ2-4; TRBD2 is taken as the D call from the table, unchecked against the DNA. TRBV21-1 is given as a pseudogene. CDR3 length equals 15 residues. CDR3 DNA sequence: TGTGCCAGCAGCAAAGTAGGGACTAGCTGCGACATTCAGTACTTC. This gives the protein CASSKVGTSCDIQYF.

This chain uses TRBV6-6 with TRBJ1-6; D ambiguous. Deletions cut 2 bases from V and 7 bases from J, with 3 bases between. The CDR3 runs to 12 residues. The germline gives CDR1 MNHNY, CDR2 SVGAGI (reference sequence). CDR3 region: CASSYANSPLHF. For the CDR3, the DNA is TGTGCCAGCAGTTACGCAAATTCACCCCTCCACTTT.

This rearrangement joins TRBV29-1 to TRBJ1-5, with D possibly being TRBD1 (5 bases). V lost 5 bases and J lost 0, with 11 bases in between. This CDR3 spans 14 amino acids. From germline, CDR1 is SQVTM and CDR2 ANQGSEA. This chain's CDR3 is CSVIGTDSNQPQHF. The CDR3 region has the DNA TGCAGCGTTATTGGGACGGATAGCAATCAGCCCCAGCATTTT.

V is TRBV2 and J is TRBJ2-7; D perhaps matches TRBD2 (5 bases). Germline CDR1 SNHLY, CDR2 FYNNEI. V was clipped by 4 bases and J by 1 base, with 20 bases between them. This CDR3 has 17 residues. The CDR3 loop reads CASSVTGILSVSYEQYF. The CDR3, as DNA: TGTGCCAGCAGTGTTACGGGAATCCTCAGTGTATCCTACGAGCAGTACTTC.

The J gene is TRBJ2-7, the V gene TRBV11-2, with D possibly TRBD1 on 6 matching bases. The V and J ends lost 5 bases and 6 bases respectively, with 17 bases between them. In germline, CDR1 is SGHAT, CDR2 FQNNGV. The CDR3 contains 14 residues. The CDR3 DNA reads TGTGCCAGCAGCCCGTTAAGGGGGTCCCTCGAGCAGTACTTC. Protein: CASSPLRGSLEQYF.

This rearrangement joins TRBV15 to TRBJ1-2; weak D call: TRBD1 (5 bases). CDR3 size: 15 residues. The V end was cut by 0 bases, the J end by 6 bases, with 14 bases between. Per the germline V gene, CDR1 is LNHNV and CDR2 is YYDKDF (reference sequence). The chain's CDR3 is CATSRDRTRADGYTF. The CDR3, as DNA: TGTGCCACCAGCAGAGATCGGACACGGGCTGATGGCTACACCTTC. The full variable domain, completed using reference TRBV15 and TRBJ1-2, is DAMVIQNPRYQVTQFGKPVTLSCSQTLNHNVMYWYQQKSSQAPKLLFHYYDKDFNNEADTPDNFQSRRPNTSFCFLDIRSPGLGDTAMYLCATSRDRTRADGYTFGSGTRLTVV.

V gene TRBV9 combines with J gene TRBJ1-1; D gene uncertain. The CDR3 has 15 residues. Germline CDR1 reads SGDLS; CDR2 reads YYNGEE. Trimming removed 0 bases at V and 1 base at J, with 10 bases between. CDR3 in DNA: TGTGCCAGCAGCGTAGAAGGGTGGCAGAACACTGAAGCTTTCTTT. It is translated as CASSVEGWQNTEAFF.

The chain has TRBV27 and TRBJ1-4, with TRBD1 matching 7 bases. Germline CDR1 reads MNHEY; CDR2 reads SMNVEV (reference sequence). The CDR3 contains 15 residues. V shed 5 bases and J 8 bases; nucleotides not matched to a gene: 11. CDR3 coding DNA: TGTGCCAGCAGTACAGACAGGGTTGAGCGCGAAAAACTGTTTTTT. Translation: CASSTDRVEREKLFF. Together with reference TRBV27 and TRBJ1-4, the CDR3 gives the full variable domain: EAQVTQNPRYLITVTGKKLTVTCSQNMNHEYMSWYRQDPGLGLRQIYYSMNVEVTDKGDVPEGYKVSRKEKRNFPLILESPSPNQTSLYFCASSTDRVEREKLFFGSGTQLSVL.

The chain carries TRBV2 and TRBJ2-5; D ambiguous. CDR3 length equals 12 residues. CDR1 and CDR2 from the germline V gene are SNHLY and FYNNEI. V dropped 0 bases and J dropped 7 bases, with 6 bases sitting between them. The CDR3 is CASSEAALTQYF. For the CDR3, the DNA is TGTGCCAGCAGTGAAGCGGCCCTGACCCAGTACTTC.

This rearrangement joins TRBV9 to TRBJ2-7, with TRBD1 matching 7 bases. The V gene end was trimmed by 3 bases and the J gene end by 2 bases; junction bases not matched to a gene: 5. The germline V gene has CDR1 SGDLS and CDR2 YYNGEE. The CDR3 has 14 residues. This CDR3 is CASSGGTATYEQYF. The CDR3 DNA follows: TGTGCCAGCAGCGGGGGGACAGCTACCTACGAGCAGTACTTC.

This clone was detected only once. Written as DNA, the CDR3 is TGTGCCAGCAGGGCTCGGACAGGAGCTAACTATGGCTACACCTTC. Protein: CASRARTGANYGYTF. The V call is TRBV6-6, the J call TRBJ1-2; 7 nucleotides agree with TRBD1. Germline CDR1 is MNHNY and CDR2 is SVGAGI (reference sequence). Trimming removed 6 bases from V and 0 bases from J; junction bases left unmatched: 7. The CDR3 covers 15 residues.